This TCR beta chain was retrieved from a study of cytomegalovirus exposure and HLA in healthy donors. This cohort consisted of healthy bone marrow donors. Primers: 60 Vbeta forward and 13 Jbeta reverse. Data came from immunoSEQ multiplex PCR; TCRdb stores just in-frame clones and leaves some out. This table holds tens of thousands of clones, 70% to 75% found once. Germline V gives CDR1 LNHNV, CDR2 YYDKDF (reference sequence). V dropped 0 bases and J dropped 1 base, with 9 bases sitting between them. The length of the CDR3 is 15 residues. Study observations and caveats: Using the classifier, cytomegalovirus status was reportedly diagnosed with high specificity and sensitivity. There were some V segments, including TRBV6-2 and TRBV6-3, excluded as indistinguishable.

This clone was seen a handful of times. Antigen unknown. The TCR originated in a woman aged 45-59 years in good health and CMV-seropositive. The rearrangement uses TRBV15 and TRBJ1-1; possible D gene TRBD1, 5 bases. The sequenced sample consisted of PBMCs. CDR3 amino acids: CATSREQGRNTEAFF. The DNA of the CDR3 is TGTGCCACCAGCAGAGAGCAGGGCAGGAACACTGAAGCTTTCTTT.